The clone carrying this T cell receptor beta chain showed up just a few times. Its antigen is currently unknown. Relative to the germline gene, one junction end is altered; a read error may explain this. For the second PCR, which ran for 7 to 11 cycles, a sample-barcoded 5' primer and a J-beta primer mix were used. TCRdb ran MiXCR on the 5' RACE reads and lists one entry per CDR3 protein. The repertoire holds roughly 550,000 distinct CDR3 sequences, about 24% seen once, with less than 9% in the top ten. The sample is drawn from a study of blood T cells in healthy people across ages. At the level of the study: In model experiments, template switching was able to capture about one barcoded beta molecule for every two T cells that were present. Study findings and constraints: Long-lived donors exceeded aged donors in naive CD4+ cells and diversity.

The CDR3 runs 17 residues. Germline V gene sequence: CDR1 MNHEY, CDR2 SMNVEV (reference sequence). These data were likewise used in another study, on T cells of mothers and their children. That study adds: Nine systemically healthy Caucasian donors: three mothers, six children.

Material: blood. V and J are TRBV27 and TRBJ1-1, with no clear D. The TCR comes from a boy aged 10-17 years in good health. Here the CDR3 reads CTSSLSTVGGENTEAFF. Written as DNA, the CDR3 is TGCACCAGCAGTTTATCCACAGTTGGTGGGGAGAACACTGAAGCTTTCTTT.